What follows are 10 T cell receptor beta chains derived from one specimen sequenced in a study of T cell changes during pregnancy in multiple sclerosis. Data came from immunoSEQ multiplex PCR; TCRdb stores just in-frame clones and leaves some out. The profile shows about 30,000 clones, around 90% of them singletons. The sample in question was peripheral blood, obtained in the first trimester of pregnancy. The receptors come from a female donor in good health, enrolled as a control in a pregnancy study.

As DNA, the CDR3 is TGTGCCAGCAGCCCCCGACAGGGGGGGTTCGCTGAAGCTTTCTTT. This codes for CASSPRQGGFAEAFF. The V gene is TRBV14, the J gene TRBJ1-1; 9 bases are shared with TRBD1. CDR1 is SGHDN and CDR2 is FVKESK in the germline V gene. The V segment lost 4 bases and the J segment 6 bases; nucleotides outside the gene matches: 9. CDR3 length equals 15 residues.

The chain couples TRBV6-5 to TRBJ1-4; tentative D call: TRBD1 (5 bases). CDR3 length equals 15 residues. V gave up 4 bases and J gave up 6 bases, with 15 bases separating them. CDR1 is MNHEY and CDR2 is SVGAGI in the germline V gene. CDR3 bases: TGTGCCAGCAGTTTCAAGGGACTTCCCCATGAAAAACTGTTTTTT. Its protein product is CASSFKGLPHEKLFF.

V usage is TRBV28 and J usage is TRBJ2-7; possibly TRBD2 for D (5 bases). There are 15 residues in the CDR3. V lost 2 bases to trimming and J lost 3 bases, with 14 bases between them. Germline V gene lookup returns CDR1 MDHEN and CDR2 SYDVKM. CDR3 loop: CASSLISEAGYEQYF. In DNA, the CDR3 is TGTGCCAGCAGTTTAATCTCTGAGGCGGGCTACGAGCAGTACTTC.

The chain uses TRBV11-3 and TRBJ2-2, with 7 nucleotides matching TRBD2. In germline, CDR1 is SGHNT, CDR2 YENEEA. The ends lost 6 bases at V and 4 bases at J; junction bases unmatched: 5. This CDR3 has 14 amino acids. This CDR3 is CASRGGGATGELFF. DNA for the CDR3: TGTGCCAGCAGAGGCGGGGGAGCCACCGGGGAGCTGTTTTTT.

V usage is TRBV19 and J usage is TRBJ1-1; 7 nucleotides line up with TRBD1. V shed 8 bases and J 1 base; nucleotides not matched to a gene: 1. Germline CDR1 reads LNHDA; CDR2 reads SQIVND (reference sequence). The CDR3 runs 12 residues. The CDR3 region is CASRDRNTEAFF. CDR3 nucleotide sequence: TGTGCCAGTCGGGACAGGAACACTGAAGCTTTCTTT. Full variable domain (remainder filled in from reference TRBV19 and TRBJ1-1): DGGITQSPKYLFRKEGQNVTLSCEQNLNHDAMYWYRQDPGQGLRLIYYSQIVNDFQKGDIAEGYSVSREKKESFPLTVTSAQKNPTAFYLCASRDRNTEAFFGQGTRLTVV.

This chain connects TRBV2 to TRBJ2-5; perhaps TRBD2 as D (6 bases). The ends were cut back, 3 bases at V and 7 bases at J, with 21 bases in the middle. Germline lookup yields CDR1 SNHLY and CDR2 FYNNEI. This CDR3 has 16 residues. CDR3: CASSEGEVPGEWTQYF. As DNA, the CDR3 is TGTGCCAGCAGTGAGGGGGAGGTCCCGGGGGAGTGGACCCAGTACTTC.

This sequence joins TRBV6-1 and TRBJ1-4; D is ambiguous. There are 16 residues in the CDR3. CDR1 and CDR2 from the germline V gene are MNHNS and SASEGT. Trimming left V 2 bases short and J 0 bases short, with 10 bases between. For the CDR3, the DNA is TGTGCCAGCAGTGAACAAACAACAGCAACTAATGAAAAACTGTTTTTT. The encoded protein is CASSEQTTATNEKLFF.

V is TRBV7-6 and J is TRBJ2-1; 8 bases map to TRBD2. J was trimmed by 10 bases and V by 5 bases; bases with no gene match: 7. This CDR3 is built from 13 residues. CDR1 is SGHVS, CDR2 FNYEAQ, per germline. The CDR3 protein is CASSLTTSDEQFF. The CDR3 DNA reads TGTGCCAGCAGCCTTACGACTAGCGACGAGCAGTTCTTC.

This clone was seen just once. The J gene is TRBJ2-3, the V gene TRBV15; TRBD1 aligns across 9 bases. V was pared by 3 bases and J by 2 bases, with 6 bases of the junction left unmatched. The CDR3 totals 16 residues. Germline CDR1 is LNHNV and CDR2 is YYDKDF (reference sequence). This CDR3 reads CATSSRDRAPTDTQYF. CDR3 coding DNA: TGTGCCACCAGCAGCCGGGACAGGGCACCCACAGATACGCAGTATTTT.

This chain links TRBV5-4 with TRBJ2-3, with 11 bases matching TRBD2. The V and J ends lost 6 bases and 5 bases, in that order; junction bases with no gene match: 8. This CDR3 contains 15 residues. CDR1 is SGHNT, CDR2 YYREEE, per germline (reference sequence). The CDR3 DNA reads as TGTGCCAGCACCGTAGCGGGAGGGCCGGGAGATACGCAGTATTTT. It specifies CASTVAGGPGDTQYF.